These T cell receptor beta chains were read from a single sample in a study of T cell changes during pregnancy in multiple sclerosis. The assay was immunoSEQ multiplex PCR, and TCRdb's table has in-frame clones only and misses some. The table lists about 70,000 clones, approximately 92% of them singletons. This specimen consisted of peripheral blood, obtained in the first trimester of pregnancy. The source of these receptors is a female donor with multiple sclerosis, enrolled in a pregnancy study. Both conserved end residues are part of each CDR3. The D gene is left open where the match is weak. Clone size is given for some rows only: seen once, a few or many times, or a class if the clone is expanded.

j_call: TRBJ1-3
clone_size: -
d_call: TRBD1
v_call: TRBV2
cdr3_aa: CASSESQRGQESF
cdr3_nt: TGTGCCAGCAGTGAAAGTCAGAGGGGACAGGAATCTTTT

j_call: TRBJ1-5
clone_size: -
d_call: -
v_call: TRBV6-5
cdr3_aa: CASSYSVGQPQHF
cdr3_nt: TGTGCCAGCAGTTACTCCGTCGGTCAGCCCCAGCATTTT

j_call: TRBJ2-1
clone_size: -
d_call: TRBD2
v_call: TRBV9
cdr3_aa: CASSVGPGLAGGEQFF
cdr3_nt: TGTGCCAGCAGCGTAGGCCCGGGACTAGCGGGGGGCGAGCAGTTCTTC

j_call: TRBJ2-1
clone_size: -
d_call: -
v_call: TRBV6-1
cdr3_aa: CASRTVSYNEQFF
cdr3_nt: TGTGCCAGCAGGACAGTTTCCTACAATGAGCAGTTCTTC

j_call: TRBJ2-3
clone_size: -
d_call: TRBD2
v_call: TRBV30
cdr3_aa: CAWSAGTSSNTQYF
cdr3_nt: TGTGCCTGGAGTGCGGGGACTAGCTCAAATACGCAGTATTTT

j_call: TRBJ1-4
clone_size: once
d_call: -
v_call: TRBV5-4
cdr3_aa: CASSLSQATNEKLFF
cdr3_nt: TGTGCCAGCAGCTTGTCCCAGGCAACTAATGAAAAACTGTTTTTT

j_call: TRBJ1-1
clone_size: -
d_call: TRBD1
v_call: TRBV19
cdr3_aa: CASSKQGTLNTEAFF
cdr3_nt: TGTGCCAGTAGTAAACAGGGGACATTGAACACTGAAGCTTTCTTT

j_call: TRBJ1-2
clone_size: -
d_call: -
v_call: TRBV9
cdr3_aa: CASSVTGRNYGYTF
cdr3_nt: TGTGCCAGCAGCGTAACAGGGCGTAACTATGGCTACACCTTC

j_call: TRBJ1-1
clone_size: -
d_call: -
v_call: TRBV11-2
cdr3_aa: CASSLGARMNTEAFF
cdr3_nt: TGTGCCAGCAGCTTAGGGGCCCGGATGAACACTGAAGCTTTCTTT

j_call: TRBJ2-4
clone_size: -
d_call: TRBD2
v_call: TRBV19
cdr3_aa: CASSILAGGSGDIQYF
cdr3_nt: TGTGCCAGTAGTATCCTAGCGGGAGGGAGTGGGGACATTCAGTACTTC

j_call: TRBJ2-1
clone_size: -
d_call: -
v_call: TRBV9
cdr3_aa: CASSPAGISVSEQFF
cdr3_nt: TGTGCCAGCAGCCCAGCGGGTATTTCGGTCAGTGAGCAGTTCTTC

j_call: TRBJ2-5
clone_size: -
d_call: -
v_call: TRBV5-4
cdr3_aa: CASSLEQGRFQETQYF
cdr3_nt: TGTGCCAGCAGCTTGGAGCAGGGGCGGTTCCAAGAGACCCAGTACTTC

j_call: TRBJ2-7
clone_size: -
d_call: -
v_call: TRBV7-9
cdr3_aa: CASSLIIWNSTYEQYF
cdr3_nt: TGTGCCAGCAGCTTAATCATCTGGAACAGTACCTACGAGCAGTACTTC

j_call: TRBJ2-7
clone_size: -
d_call: TRBD2
v_call: TRBV6-4
cdr3_aa: CASSEGLAASYEQYF
cdr3_nt: TGTGCCAGCAGTGAGGGACTAGCGGCCTCCTACGAGCAGTACTTC

j_call: TRBJ1-2
clone_size: -
d_call: -
v_call: TRBV6-1
cdr3_aa: CASNRWDTSNYGYTF
cdr3_nt: TGTGCCAGCAATCGCTGGGACACTTCTAACTATGGCTACACCTTC

j_call: TRBJ2-5
clone_size: -
d_call: TRBD2
v_call: TRBV23-1
cdr3_aa: CASSQLGLAGRRQETQYF
cdr3_nt: TGCGCCAGCAGTCAATTAGGACTAGCGGGCCGCCGGCAAGAGACCCAGTACTTC

j_call: TRBJ2-7
clone_size: -
d_call: -
v_call: TRBV6-1
cdr3_aa: CAVTGYSYEQYF
cdr3_nt: TGTGCCGTTACGGGGTACTCCTACGAGCAGTACTTC

j_call: TRBJ1-2
clone_size: -
d_call: TRBD1
v_call: TRBV2
cdr3_aa: CASTPGQGYGYTF
cdr3_nt: TGTGCCAGCACCCCGGGACAGGGATATGGCTACACCTTC

j_call: TRBJ2-7
clone_size: -
d_call: -
v_call: TRBV19
cdr3_aa: CASSNPGHKYEQYF
cdr3_nt: TGTGCCAGTAGCAATCCGGGACATAAATACGAGCAGTACTTC

j_call: TRBJ2-1
clone_size: -
d_call: TRBD2
v_call: TRBV7-3
cdr3_aa: CASSGRLAEAPNIYNEQFF
cdr3_nt: TGTGCCAGCAGCGGGAGACTAGCGGAGGCCCCTAACATTTACAATGAGCAGTTCTTC

j_call: TRBJ1-1
clone_size: -
d_call: -
v_call: TRBV4-1
cdr3_aa: CASSQEGAGALNTEAFF
cdr3_nt: TGCGCCAGCAGCCAAGAGGGGGCAGGAGCTTTGAACACTGAAGCTTTCTTT

j_call: TRBJ2-7
clone_size: -
d_call: -
v_call: TRBV30
cdr3_aa: CAWGQTRYEQYF
cdr3_nt: TGTGCCTGGGGACAGACCCGGTACGAGCAGTACTTC

j_call: TRBJ1-2
clone_size: -
d_call: TRBD1
v_call: TRBV6-6
cdr3_aa: CASSTSTGRIYGYTF
cdr3_nt: TGTGCCAGCAGTACCTCGACAGGGCGAATCTATGGCTACACCTTC

j_call: TRBJ1-2
clone_size: -
d_call: TRBD1
v_call: TRBV7-2
cdr3_aa: CASSPDRDYGYTF
cdr3_nt: TGTGCCAGCAGCCCTGACAGGGACTATGGCTACACCTTC

j_call: TRBJ2-1
clone_size: -
d_call: TRBD2
v_call: TRBV19
cdr3_aa: CASSIRTSGDNEQFF
cdr3_nt: TGTGCCAGTAGTATACGGACTAGCGGGGACAATGAGCAGTTCTTC

j_call: TRBJ2-1
clone_size: -
d_call: TRBD2
v_call: TRBV2
cdr3_aa: CASSRPSGGVYEQFF
cdr3_nt: TGTGCCAGCAGCCGACCTAGCGGGGGGGTCTATGAGCAGTTCTTC

j_call: TRBJ2-3
clone_size: -
d_call: TRBD1
v_call: TRBV2
cdr3_aa: CASRRDRATDTQYF
cdr3_nt: TGTGCCAGCAGGCGGGACAGGGCCACAGATACGCAGTATTTT